This TCR beta chain was sequenced during a study of lymphopenia after photon versus proton radiotherapy. A word on this clone: Antigen specificity is unknown.

This CDR3 comprises 14 residues. The germline CDR1 and CDR2 sequences are SGHKS and YYEKEE (reference sequence). Trimming removed 4 bases at V and 9 bases at J, with 16 bases between. This table comes from immunoSEQ multiplex PCR, and its TCRdb copy is limited to in-frame clones, with some not included. The table lists approximately 16,000 clones, around 84% of them singletons. General study points: Only patients who died were analyzed for survival; proton advantage is unproven. In patients who died, overall survival fell as post-nadir TCR diversity dropped more. Oligoclonal CD8+ Temra expansion after nadir drove photon patients' diversity drop.

Sequencing was performed on peripheral blood, taken from a patient treated with proton-based radiotherapy. The J gene is TRBJ2-2, the V gene TRBV5-5; TRBD1 might be the D (5 bases). The sequence was collected from a man between 65 and 85 years old with pancreatic cancer. CDR3 nucleotide sequence: TGTGCCAGCAGCGAACCGGACATACGCCGGGAGCTGTTTTTT. Protein sequence: CASSEPDIRRELFF.